This T cell receptor beta chain was observed in a study of blood T cell repertoires in COVID-19. About the study: COVID-19 samples collected from the United States, Italy and Spain covered acute and convalescent phases. The analysed material was cDNA or gDNA that came from T cells, B-cell-depleted T cells, or PBMCs.

Using immunoSEQ multiplex PCR, the repertoire was profiled, and TCRdb retains in-frame clones only, with some absent. The table includes nearly 250,000 clones, approximately 85% detected once. Recruitment covered fewer than 25 US areas and drew participants whose ages spanned about 18 to 90 years. The sequence was collected from a woman between 45 and 60 years old with acute COVID-19. The sequencing sample was made of PBMCs or T cells enriched from blood (not recorded which).

For the CDR3, the DNA is TGTGCCAGCAGCTTAGGAGGGTTCAATCAGCCCCAGCATTTT. Encoded protein: CASSLGGFNQPQHF. The chain employs TRBV7-2 and TRBJ1-5; unclear D gene. The CDR3 contains 14 residues. CDR1 is SGHTA, CDR2 FQGNSA, per germline. V was clipped by 1 base and J by 3 bases, with 7 bases between them.